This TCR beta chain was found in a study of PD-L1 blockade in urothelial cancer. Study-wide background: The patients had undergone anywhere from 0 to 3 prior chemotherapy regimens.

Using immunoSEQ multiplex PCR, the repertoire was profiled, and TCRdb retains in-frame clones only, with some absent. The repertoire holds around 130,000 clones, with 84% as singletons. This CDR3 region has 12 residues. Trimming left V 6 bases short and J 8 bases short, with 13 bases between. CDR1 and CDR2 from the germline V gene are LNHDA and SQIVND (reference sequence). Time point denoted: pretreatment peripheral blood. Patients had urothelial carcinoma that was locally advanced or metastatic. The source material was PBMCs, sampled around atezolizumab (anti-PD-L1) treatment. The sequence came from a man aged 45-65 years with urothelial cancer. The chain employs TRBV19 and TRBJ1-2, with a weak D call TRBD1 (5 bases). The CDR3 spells CASRPGVGGYTF. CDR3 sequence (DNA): TGTGCCAGTAGGCCGGGGGTAGGCGGCTACACCTTC.